The text below deals with one T cell receptor beta chain. Its antigen is as yet unknown. This record comes from a study of cytomegalovirus exposure and HLA in healthy donors. Study observations and caveats: A reported reduction in N-insertions relative to the roughly 710-donor mean was seen in an Asian-associated ancestry cluster in a later analysis. Later work showed greater clonal expansion in HLA-associated TCR beta chains than in equally common others. Per a later analysis, roughly 17,000 TCR beta sequences showed association with HLA alleles at 0.05 false discovery rate.

Both 60 Vbeta primers and 13 Jbeta primers went into the PCR. The table came from immunoSEQ multiplex PCR; TCRdb's copy has only in-frame clones and leaves some out. Here the sample spans 150,000 or so clones, more than 60% being singletons. The source material was PBMCs. The sequence came from a man aged 35-49 years in good health and CMV-seropositive.

Here the CDR3 reads CASSSTTPQETQYF. The DNA for the CDR3 is TGTGCCAGCAGCTCGACTACCCCGCAAGAGACCCAGTACTTC. This chain joins TRBV7-6 and TRBJ2-5, with D perhaps matching TRBD2 (5 bases). CDR3 length equals 14 residues. Trimming took off 4 bases at V and 2 bases at J, with 11 bases between the two ends. The V gene's germline CDR1 is SGHVS and CDR2 FNYEAQ.